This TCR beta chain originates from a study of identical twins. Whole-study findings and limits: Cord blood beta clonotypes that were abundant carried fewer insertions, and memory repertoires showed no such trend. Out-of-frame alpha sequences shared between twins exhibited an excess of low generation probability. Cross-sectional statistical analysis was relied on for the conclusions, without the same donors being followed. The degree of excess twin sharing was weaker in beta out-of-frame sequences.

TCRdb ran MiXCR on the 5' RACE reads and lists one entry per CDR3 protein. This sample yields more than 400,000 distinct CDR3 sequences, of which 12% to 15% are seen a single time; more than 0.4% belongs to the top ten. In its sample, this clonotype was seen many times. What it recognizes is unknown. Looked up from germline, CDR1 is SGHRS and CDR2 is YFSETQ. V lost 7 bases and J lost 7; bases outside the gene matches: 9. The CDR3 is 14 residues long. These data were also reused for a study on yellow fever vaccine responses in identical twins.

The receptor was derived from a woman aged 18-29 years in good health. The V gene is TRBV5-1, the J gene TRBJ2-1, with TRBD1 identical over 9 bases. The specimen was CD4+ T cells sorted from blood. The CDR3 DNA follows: TGCGCCAGCCATGGACAGGGGCCCCAGAATGAGCAGTTCTTC. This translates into CASHGQGPQNEQFF. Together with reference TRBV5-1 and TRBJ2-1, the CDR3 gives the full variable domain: KAGVTQTPRYLIKTRGQQVTLSCSPISGHRSVSWYQQTPGQGLQFLFEYFSETQRNKGNFPGRFSGRQFSNSRSEMNVSTLELGDSALYLCASHGQGPQNEQFFGPGTRLTVL.